One and the same sample provided the 8 T cell receptor beta chains below, sequenced in a study of blood T cell repertoires in COVID-19. The data were produced by immunoSEQ multiplex PCR, yet TCRdb's version contains in-frame clones alone and is incomplete. The sample consists of some 68,000 clones, roughly 87% of them appearing once. Material: peripheral blood. These TCRs come from a man between 45 and 60 years old with COVID-19, enrolled during active disease.

The rearrangement links TRBV5-1 to TRBJ2-3; TRBD1 aligns across 8 bases. CDR1 is SGHRS and CDR2 is YFSETQ in the germline V gene. The CDR3 consists of 16 residues. J gave up 4 bases and V 0 bases, and 7 bases lay outside the gene matches. The CDR3: CASSLGVTGVPDTQYF. CDR3 DNA: TGCGCCAGCAGCTTGGGCGTGACAGGGGTCCCAGATACGCAGTATTTT.

The V gene is TRBV5-4, the J gene TRBJ2-3; TRBD2 is a possible D gene (5 bases). CDR3 length: 14 amino acids. V was clipped by 0 bases and J by 6 bases, with 11 bases between them. Germline CDR1 SGHNT, CDR2 YYREEE (reference sequence). The CDR3 DNA is TGTGCCAGCAGCTTGGGCCCGGGCGGGGATACGCAGTATTTT. It is translated as CASSLGPGGDTQYF.

J is TRBJ1-6 and V is TRBV25-1; no clear D. The CDR3 has 13 amino acids. The V end lost 7 bases, the J end lost 6 bases, and 10 bases lay between the germline ends. Germline CDR1 reads MGHDK; CDR2 reads SYGVNS. CDR3 nucleotides: TGTGCCAGCATGCGGGGTGGTAATTCACCCCTCCACTTT. This sequence encodes CASMRGGNSPLHF.

The V gene is TRBV7-9, the J gene TRBJ2-1, with 13 bases aligning to TRBD2. The germline gives CDR1 SEHNR, CDR2 FQNEAQ (reference sequence). Losses at the gene ends were 5 bases for V and 4 bases for J; bases not matched to a gene: 14. The CDR3 runs to 19 residues. The CDR3 bases are TGTGCCAGCAGCCCTCGACTAGCGGGAGGTGGGGACCATTACAATGAGCAGTTCTTC. This translates into CASSPRLAGGGDHYNEQFF.

The chain carries TRBV12-3 or TRBV12-4 and TRBJ1-1; D possibly corresponds to TRBD1 (6 bases). The length of the CDR3 is 13 residues. V was clipped by 1 base and J by 5 bases, with 8 bases between them. The CDR3 nucleotides are TGTGCCAGCAGTTTAGAGAGGGGGACTGAAGCTTTCTTT. Residues: CASSLERGTEAFF.

The chain has TRBV15 and TRBJ2-3; 12 nucleotides line up with TRBD2. Trimming at V came to 4 bases and at J to 5 bases, leaving 4 bases not matched to a gene. CDR1 is LNHNV, CDR2 YYDKDF, per germline (reference sequence). CDR3 length: 15 residues. The CDR3 DNA reads TGTGCCACCAGCATAAGGGGACTAGCGGGAGATACGCAGTATTTT. It translates to CATSIRGLAGDTQYF. The full variable domain, in which reference TRBV15 and TRBJ2-3 provide the parts outside the CDR3, is DAMVIQNPRYQVTQFGKPVTLSCSQTLNHNVMYWYQQKSSQAPKLLFHYYDKDFNNEADTPDNFQSRRPNTSFCFLDIRSPGLGDTAMYLCATSIRGLAGDTQYFGPGTRLTVL.

The chain links TRBV6-5 to TRBJ2-3, with D possibly matching TRBD2 (6 bases). Germline CDR1 reads MNHEY; CDR2 reads SVGAGI. The CDR3 has 13 residues. The V end was cut by 5 bases, the J end by 5 bases, with 11 bases between. The CDR3 nucleotides are TGTGCCAGCAGTACTGCGGGATTAGATACGCAGTATTTT. Translating it yields CASSTAGLDTQYF.

The chain carries TRBV2 and TRBJ2-5, with a weak D call TRBD2 (6 bases). Trimming cost V 6 bases and J 7 bases, with 27 bases left between them. Germline values: CDR1 SNHLY, CDR2 FYNNEI. This CDR3 has 17 amino acids. CDR3 residues: CASRGITGTAPGGTQYF. In DNA, the CDR3 is TGTGCCAGCAGAGGCATAACTGGTACTGCGCCCGGGGGGACCCAGTACTTC.